Listed below are T cell receptor beta chains from one sample, sequenced in a study of blood T cell repertoires in COVID-19. Profiling relied on immunoSEQ multiplex PCR, and the TCRdb table lists in-frame clones only, not all of them. This sample has 200,000 to 250,000 clones, with 75% to 85% found just once. The sample consisted of peripheral blood. The receptors derive from a young woman with COVID-19, enrolled during active disease. CDR3s include the opening cysteine and the closing phenylalanine or tryptophan. A D gene is named only where the DNA matches it firmly. Size tells how often a clone was seen (once, few, many) or the class of an expanded clone, and some rows leave it out.

size | J | D | V | DNA | CDR3
. | TRBJ1-1 | . | TRBV19 | TGTGCCAGTCGGTTGAACACTGAAGCTTTCTTT | CASRLNTEAFF
. | TRBJ1-1 | . | TRBV30 | TGTGCCTGGAGTGGTAGGGGCAGGTCGAGGAACACTGAAGCTTTCTTT | CAWSGRGRSRNTEAFF
. | TRBJ1-3 | TRBD1 | TRBV10-3 | TGTGCCATCAGTGACCCGAGGGGACAGGGGGTCCCCGGGCCGGGAAACACCATATATTTT | CAISDPRGQGVPGPGNTIYF
. | TRBJ2-7 | . | TRBV19 | TGTGCCAGTAGTCAGGGCTACGAGCAGTACTTC | CASSQGYEQYF
. | TRBJ1-1 | . | TRBV10-3 | TGTGCCATCAGTGAGACGGGCAAGAGGGACACTGAAGCTTTCTTT | CAISETGKRDTEAFF
. | TRBJ2-3 | TRBD2 | TRBV7-2 | TGTGCCAGCAGAATAGCGGGAGTAACAGATACGCAGTATTTT | CASRIAGVTDTQYF
. | TRBJ1-1 | TRBD1 | TRBV6-6 | TGTGCCAGCACCGACAGGGTCACTGAAGCTTTCTTT | CASTDRVTEAFF
. | TRBJ2-2 | TRBD2 | TRBV4-2 | TGTGCCAGCAGCCGAACTAGCGGGAGTGACACCGGGGAGCTGTTTTTT | CASSRTSGSDTGELFF
. | TRBJ2-3 | . | TRBV5-1 | TGCGCCAGCAGCTTGGTGGGTAGCTTGGGCACAGATACGCAGTATTTT | CASSLVGSLGTDTQYF
. | TRBJ2-7 | . | TRBV7-9 | TGTGCCAGCAGCTTAGACTACAACTACGAGCAGTACTTC | CASSLDYNYEQYF
. | TRBJ2-5 | TRBD2 | TRBV30 | TGTGCCTGGGGTAGCGGGGGAGAGACCCAGTACTTC | CAWGSGGETQYF
. | TRBJ2-5 | . | TRBV2 | TGTGCCAGCAGTGAATATCAGGTCACACCGGCGGGGGAGACCCAGTACTTC | CASSEYQVTPAGETQYF
. | TRBJ1-6 | TRBD1 | TRBV29-1 | TGCAGCGTGAGGACAGGGATGAATTCACCCCTCCACTTT | CSVRTGMNSPLHF
. | TRBJ2-5 | TRBD1 | TRBV6-5 | TGTGCCAGCAATGGACAGGGGGAAGAGACCCAGTACTTC | CASNGQGEETQYF
. | TRBJ1-5 | . | TRBV19 | TGTGCCAGTAGTATGGGGGAGGGGAATCAGCCCCAGCATTTT | CASSMGEGNQPQHF
. | TRBJ1-2 | . | TRBV30 | TGTGCCTGGAGTGGTCAGGTACTTTCCGGCTACACCTTC | CAWSGQVLSGYTF
. | TRBJ1-1 | . | TRBV6-2/TRBV6-3 | TGTGCCAGCAGTTACAGGGCAGGGATGAACACTGAAGCTTTCTTT | CASSYRAGMNTEAFF
. | TRBJ2-5 | TRBD1 | TRBV19 | TGTGCCAGTAGTCGACAGGGGCGCAGGGAGACCCAGTACTTC | CASSRQGRRETQYF
. | TRBJ2-3 | . | TRBV5-1 | TGCGCCAGCAGCTTAAGCGGAGCTAGCACAGATACGCAGTATTTT | CASSLSGASTDTQYF
. | TRBJ2-7 | . | TRBV2 | TGTGCCAGCAGCCCCAGCGGGCGCTCCTACGAGCAGTACTTC | CASSPSGRSYEQYF
. | TRBJ2-1 | . | TRBV7-9 | TGTGCCAGCAACGACTGGCACAATGAGCAGTTCTTC | CASNDWHNEQFF
. | TRBJ2-3 | . | TRBV15 | TGTGCCACCAGCAGAGATCAAAGCACAGGGAGAGATACGCAGTATTTT | CATSRDQSTGRDTQYF
. | TRBJ2-5 | . | TRBV29-1 | TGCAGCGTTTACCCCGTCGGCCACGGGGAGACCCAGTACTTC | CSVYPVGHGETQYF
. | TRBJ1-1 | TRBD1 | TRBV25-1 | TGTGCCAGCGTAGGACAGGGGGCTTGGAACACTGAAGCTTTCTTT | CASVGQGAWNTEAFF
. | TRBJ2-1 | TRBD1 | TRBV7-3 | TGTGCCAGCAGCTTGGGCCAGGGGGCCGACAATGAGCAGTTCTTC | CASSLGQGADNEQFF
. | TRBJ1-2 | TRBD1 | TRBV4-1 | TGCGCCAGCAGCCAACCCCTCGACAGGGGGGTTGGCTACACCTTC | CASSQPLDRGVGYTF
. | TRBJ1-1 | TRBD1 | TRBV11-3 | TGTGCCAGCAGCTTAGGACAGGGGACTGAAGCTTTCTTT | CASSLGQGTEAFF
once | TRBJ2-5 | . | TRBV13 | TGTGCCAGCAGCTTGTCGGAGACCCAGTACTTC | CASSLSETQYF
. | TRBJ2-5 | TRBD2 | TRBV6-2/TRBV6-3 | TGTGCCAGCAGTTCCTCTCGAGCGGGGGGGCGGGAGACCCAGTACTTC | CASSSSRAGGRETQYF
. | TRBJ2-3 | . | TRBV25-1 | TGTGCCAGCAGTGATGGGCACTTCACAGATACGCAGTATTTT | CASSDGHFTDTQYF
. | TRBJ2-1 | TRBD1 | TRBV9 | TGTGCCAGCAGCGCCCGGGACAGAGAGTACAATGAGCAGTTCTTC | CASSARDREYNEQFF
. | TRBJ2-5 | . | TRBV20-1 | TGCAGTGCTAGTCCAGACCAAGAGACCCAGTACTTC | CSASPDQETQYF
. | TRBJ1-1 | . | TRBV19 | TGTGCCAGTAGGACCAGGGGCATGAACACTGAAGCTTTCTTT | CASRTRGMNTEAFF
. | TRBJ2-5 | . | TRBV7-3 | TGTGCCAGCAGCTTAAGGGCCAGCGGAGAGGGAGAGACCCAGTACTTC | CASSLRASGEGETQYF
few | TRBJ1-6 | . | TRBV6-5 | TGTGCCAGCAGTTATGAGCGGGTTAGGGATTCACCCCTCCACTTT | CASSYERVRDSPLHF
. | TRBJ2-7 | . | TRBV30 | TGTGCCTGGCTGACAGGCTACGAGCAGTACTTC | CAWLTGYEQYF
once | TRBJ1-1 | . | TRBV5-8 | TGTGCCAGCAGCCCGGAGGGGACTAGGGCTTTCTTT | CASSPEGTRAFF
once | TRBJ2-2 | TRBD2 | TRBV7-8 | TGTGCCAGCAGCCTTTGGACTAGCGGGGGATCCACCGGGGAGCTGTTTTTT | CASSLWTSGGSTGELFF
. | TRBJ2-1 | TRBD1 | TRBV19 | TGTGCCAGTAGTAATACGGGACAGAGGCGGGTCAATGAGCAGTTCTTC | CASSNTGQRRVNEQFF
. | TRBJ2-7 | TRBD2 | TRBV2 | TGTGCCAGCGCTAGCGGGAGGGAATACGAGCAGTACTTC | CASASGREYEQYF
. | TRBJ2-7 | TRBD2 | TRBV27 | TGTGCCAGCAGTTTTTGGCGGGGGACCACCTACGAGCAGTACTTC | CASSFWRGTTYEQYF
. | TRBJ2-3 | . | TRBV2 | TGTGCCAGCAGTGAAGAGGAGGGGCCCACAGATACGCAGTATTTT | CASSEEEGPTDTQYF
. | TRBJ2-7 | . | TRBV12-5 | TGTGCTAGTGGTTTGGTACCGAGCGGAGCTACCTACGAGCAGTACTTC | CASGLVPSGATYEQYF